What follows are 20 T cell receptor beta chains derived from one specimen sequenced in a study of T cells after yellow fever vaccination. TCRdb independently ran MiXCR on the 5' RACE reads; one entry per CDR3 protein. The sample holds hundreds of thousands of distinct CDR3 sequences, over 15% seen once. The sequences come from PBMCs, collected before the yellow fever booster vaccination. These receptor sequences come from a man between 18 and 29 years old who received the YFV17D yellow fever vaccine.

The CDR3 loop reads CASSPRGTGGTQETQYF. The CDR3, as DNA: TGTGCCAGCAGTCCACGGGGGACAGGGGGGACTCAAGAGACCCAGTACTTC. The chain has TRBV7-9 and TRBJ2-5; 11 bases match TRBD1. Germline V lookup: CDR1 SEHNR, CDR2 FQNEAQ (reference sequence). V was clipped by 6 bases and J by 2 bases; unmatched bases: 11. The CDR3 runs to 17 residues.

This clonotype has ten or more counts. V gene TRBV10-1 combines with J gene TRBJ2-7; weak D call: TRBD1 (5 bases). Germline assignment: CDR1 WNHNN and CDR2 SYGVQD (reference sequence). V lost 4 bases to trimming and J lost 3 bases, with 13 bases between them. The length of the CDR3 is 14 residues. CDR3 in amino acids: CASSGQLGNYEQYF. CDR3 nucleotides: TGCGCCAGCAGTGGACAGCTGGGTAACTACGAGCAGTACTTC.

This clonotype was counted between two and nine times. This sequence joins TRBV7-8 and TRBJ2-6; D is perhaps TRBD1 (5 bases). The V gene lost 5 bases and the J gene lost 1 base, with 18 bases spanning the gap. The CDR3 loop spans 18 amino acids. The germline V gene has CDR1 SGHVS and CDR2 FQNEAQ. The CDR3 protein is CASSLTTVQISGANVLTF. In DNA, the CDR3 is TGTGCCAGCAGCCTTACGACAGTCCAGATTTCTGGGGCCAACGTCCTGACTTTC.

Only a few counts were recorded for this clonotype. The chain is built from TRBV27 and TRBJ2-2; TRBD2 might be the D (5 bases). This CDR3 has 14 residues. Germline V gives CDR1 MNHEY, CDR2 SMNVEV (reference sequence). In DNA form, the CDR3 reads TGTGCGGCCCGCCGTCGGGGGAACACCGGGGAGCTGTTTTTT. Translation gives CAARRRGNTGELFF.

The chain is built from TRBV4-3 and TRBJ2-5, with D possibly TRBD2 on 5 matching bases. The CDR3 is made up of 13 amino acids. Looked up from germline, CDR1 is LGHNA and CDR2 is YSLEER. Trimming took off 3 bases at V and 4 bases at J, with 9 bases between the two ends. The CDR3 region has the DNA TGCGCCAGCAGCCACGGAGGATCAGAGACCCAGTACTTC. Translation: CASSHGGSETQYF.

The J gene is TRBJ1-1, the V gene TRBV7-9; D is ambiguous. Per germline, CDR1 SEHNR and CDR2 FQNEAQ (reference sequence). This CDR3 region has 12 residues. V lost 1 base and J 10 bases, leaving 10 bases between the germline ends. CDR3 DNA: TGTGCCAGCAGCTTAGGGGCCCCGGGAGCTTTCTTT. It yields the protein CASSLGAPGAFF. Filled out from reference TRBV7-9 and TRBJ1-1, the complete variable domain reads DTGVSQNPRHKITKRGQNVTFRCDPISEHNRLYWYRQTLGQGPEFLTYFQNEAQLEKSRLLSDRFSAERPKGSFSTLEIQRTEQGDSAMYLCASSLGAPGAFFGQGTRLTVV.

This clonotype was seen only a few times. Written as DNA, the CDR3 is TGTGCCAGCAGACGGAGACAGGGCAATCAGCCCCAGCATTTT. Its translation is CASRRRQGNQPQHF. The chain links TRBV6-5 to TRBJ1-5, with D possibly being TRBD1 (6 bases). Trimming took off 6 bases at V and 2 bases at J, with 11 bases between the two ends. Per germline, CDR1 MNHEY and CDR2 SVGAGI. The CDR3 is made up of 14 amino acids.

There are many counts of this clonotype. The chain combines TRBV20-1 with TRBJ1-1; D gene unclear. Trimming took 3 bases from V and 7 from J, leaving 12 bases between them. The CDR3 runs 12 residues. The germline CDR1 and CDR2 sequences are DFQATT and SNEGSKA (reference sequence). The CDR3 sequence is CSASRRGVEAFF. In DNA, the CDR3 is TGCAGTGCTAGCAGGCGTGGGGTTGAAGCTTTCTTT.

The J gene is TRBJ1-2, the V gene TRBV6-5; 7 positions match TRBD1. Per the germline V gene, CDR1 is MNHEY and CDR2 is SVGAGI. The CDR3 totals 13 residues. Trimming removed 4 bases from V and 8 bases from J; junction bases left unmatched: 7. The CDR3 DNA is TGTGCCAGCAGTTTTAGGGGGCGGCGAGGCTACACCTTC. This codes for CASSFRGRRGYTF.

This sequence joins TRBV12-5 and TRBJ2-5, with 8 bases matching TRBD1. The V and J ends lost 6 bases and 1 base, in that order; junction bases with no gene match: 7. The germline V gene has CDR1 LGHNT and CDR2 FRNRAP. The CDR3 spans 15 residues. CDR3 in DNA: TGTGCTAGTGGCCCTGACAGGGGAAGCCAAGAGACCCAGTACTTC. It specifies CASGPDRGSQETQYF. Combining the CDR3 with reference TRBV12-5 and TRBJ2-5 gives the whole variable domain DARVTQTPRHKVTEMGQEVTMRCQPILGHNTVFWYRQTMMQGLELLAYFRNRAPLDDSGMPKDRFSAEMPDATLATLKIQPSEPRDSAVYFCASGPDRGSQETQYFGPGTRLLVL.

The genes are TRBV5-6 and TRBJ1-1; D not resolved. Germline CDR1 SGHDT, CDR2 YYEEEE. This CDR3 comprises 13 residues. Trimming cost V 4 bases and J 3 bases, with 10 bases left between them. Here the CDR3 reads CASSVGPDTEAFF. The CDR3, as DNA: TGTGCCAGCAGCGTCGGACCGGACACTGAAGCTTTCTTT.

The J gene is TRBJ1-2, the V gene TRBV5-1; no clear D gene. CDR3 length equals 16 residues. CDR1 and CDR2 (germline): SGHRS, YFSETQ. V was cut by 2 bases and J by 3 bases, with 17 bases left in between. CDR3 nucleotide sequence: TGCGCCAGCAGCTTTGGTTCGAAGGTCAGCGACTATGGCTACACCTTC. It specifies CASSFGSKVSDYGYTF.

This clonotype was counted ten times or more. This chain links TRBV20-1 with TRBJ2-1; D not resolved. The CDR3 spans 12 residues. The ends were cut back, 6 bases at V and 3 bases at J, with 9 bases in the middle. Germline values: CDR1 DFQATT, CDR2 SNEGSKA (reference sequence). CDR3 in DNA: TGCAGTGCGGAAGGGAACTACAATGAGCAGTTCTTC. The encoded protein is CSAEGNYNEQFF.

The chain uses TRBV5-1 and TRBJ2-5, with TRBD2 identical over 7 bases. This CDR3 has 15 amino acids. V trimming: 4 bases; J trimming: 5 bases; junction bases outside the gene matches: 11. Looked up from germline, CDR1 is SGHRS and CDR2 is YFSETQ. The CDR3 is CASSPRLAGVETQYF. The CDR3 nucleotides are TGCGCCAGCAGCCCTCGTCTGGCGGGGGTGGAGACCCAGTACTTC.

The rearrangement links TRBV4-3 to TRBJ2-7; possibly TRBD1 for D (6 bases). V was clipped by 1 base and J by 3 bases, with 13 bases between them. CDR3 length: 15 residues. Germline CDR1 reads LGHNA; CDR2 reads YSLEER. In nucleotides, the CDR3 is TGCGCCAGCAGCCAAGGACTGGGGGCTAGCTACGAGCAGTACGTC. Amino acid sequence: CASSQGLGASYEQYV.

This clonotype was counted a single time. At one boundary the junction diverges from the germline segment, which might be a read error. The V gene is TRBV20-1, the J gene TRBJ1-2, with D hard to call. The CDR3 is 14 residues long. Germline V CDR1 and CDR2: DFQATT, SNEGSKA (reference sequence). CDR3 amino acids: CSARDKAYQPGHTF. In DNA, the CDR3 is TGCAGTGCTAGAGATAAGGCCTACCAACCTGGCCACACCTTC.

The V and J genes are TRBV2 and TRBJ2-3; possibly TRBD2 for D (6 bases). The V gene's germline CDR1 is SNHLY and CDR2 FYNNEI. Trimming shortened V by 10 bases and J by 3 bases, and 14 bases separated the two germline ends. The CDR3 length is 13 residues. The CDR3 is CATPGLWTDTQYF. CDR3 nucleotide sequence: TGTGCCACCCCGGGACTTTGGACAGATACGCAGTATTTT. The whole variable domain, remainder taken from reference TRBV2 and TRBJ2-3, is EPEVTQTPSHQVTQMGQEVILRCVPISNHLYFYWYRQILGQKVEFLVSFYNNEISEKSEIFDDQFSVERPDGSNFTLKIRSTKLEDSAMYFCATPGLWTDTQYFGPGTRLTVL.

This clonotype was recorded a few times. The chain has TRBV15 and TRBJ2-7, with D unclear. The CDR3 has 11 amino acids. The V end was cut by 7 bases, the J end by 9 bases, with 13 bases between. In germline, CDR1 is LNHNV, CDR2 YYDKDF (reference sequence). The chain's CDR3 is CATTQYSSQYV. CDR3 sequence (DNA): TGTGCCACCACCCAGTACAGTTCGCAGTACGTC.

This clonotype was picked up a small number of times. The chain couples TRBV24-1 to TRBJ2-6; D is undetermined. This CDR3 is 15 amino acids long. Germline-derived CDR1 and CDR2 are KGHDR and SFDVKD. V was clipped by 7 bases and J by 2 bases, with 11 bases between them. Written as DNA, the CDR3 is TGTGCCACCAGCCCCGCGAAGGCTGGGGCCAACGTCCTGACTTTC. Translation gives CATSPAKAGANVLTF.

This clonotype was detected only a few times. J is TRBJ2-7 and V is TRBV5-1; 8 bases map to TRBD1. The CDR3 has 15 residues. CDR1 and CDR2 (germline): SGHRS, YFSETQ. V shed 0 bases, J shed 5 bases, and the junction held 7 bases outside the gene matches. The CDR3 DNA reads TGCGCCAGCAGCTTGGGAACAGGGGGTACGGACGAGCAGTACGTC. Its protein product is CASSLGTGGTDEQYV.